The clone carrying this TCR beta chain was seen only a few times. These data come from a study of T-cell memory formation after mild COVID-19. The CDR3 has 15 amino acids. Germline V gene lookup returns CDR1 SGHTA and CDR2 FQGNSA. V dropped 1 base and J dropped 3 bases, with 12 bases sitting between them. TCRdb independently ran MiXCR on the 5' RACE reads; one entry per CDR3 protein. Seen here are about 57,000 distinct CDR3 sequences, more than 9% observed once, and the top ten hold around a quarter. The TCR comes from a young man who had mild COVID-19 (a few samples of this study predate the infection). Cell type and time point are not known. This chain uses TRBV7-2 with TRBJ1-1, with D uncertain. Sequencing was carried out using PBMCs or a T cell subset sorted from them (not recorded which). For the CDR3, the DNA is TGTGCCAGCAGCTTAGTGCCGGGTGTAGACACTGAAGCTTTCTTT. As protein: CASSLVPGVDTEAFF.